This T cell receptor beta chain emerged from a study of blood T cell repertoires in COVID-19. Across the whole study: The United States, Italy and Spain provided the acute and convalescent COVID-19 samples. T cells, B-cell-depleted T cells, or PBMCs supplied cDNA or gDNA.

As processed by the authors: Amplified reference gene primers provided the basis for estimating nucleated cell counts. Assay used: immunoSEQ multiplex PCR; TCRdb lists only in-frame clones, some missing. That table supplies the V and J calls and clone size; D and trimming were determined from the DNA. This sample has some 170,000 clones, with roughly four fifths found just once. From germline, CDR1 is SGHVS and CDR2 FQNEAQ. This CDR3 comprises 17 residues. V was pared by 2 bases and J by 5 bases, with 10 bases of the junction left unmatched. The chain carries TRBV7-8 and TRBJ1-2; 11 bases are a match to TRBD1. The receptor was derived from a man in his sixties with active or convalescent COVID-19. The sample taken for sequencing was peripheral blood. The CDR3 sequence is CASSLMGSGTGGYGYTF. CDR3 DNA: TGTGCCAGCAGCTTAATGGGATCCGGGACAGGGGGATATGGCTACACCTTC. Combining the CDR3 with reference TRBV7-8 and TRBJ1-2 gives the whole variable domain GAGVSQSPRYKVAKRGQDVALRCDPISGHVSLFWYQQALGQGPEFLTYFQNEAQLDKSGLPSDRFFAERPEGSVSTLKIQRTQQEDSAVYLCASSLMGSGTGGYGYTFGSGTRLTVV.